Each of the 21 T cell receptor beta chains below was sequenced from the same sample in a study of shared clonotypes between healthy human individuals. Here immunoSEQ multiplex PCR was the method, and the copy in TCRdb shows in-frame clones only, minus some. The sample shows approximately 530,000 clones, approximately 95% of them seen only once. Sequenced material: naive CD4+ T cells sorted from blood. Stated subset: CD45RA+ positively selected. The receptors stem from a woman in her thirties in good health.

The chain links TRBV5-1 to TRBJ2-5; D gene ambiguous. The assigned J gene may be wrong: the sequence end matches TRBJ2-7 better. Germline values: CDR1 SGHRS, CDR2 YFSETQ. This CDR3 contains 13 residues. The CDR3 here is CASSSDTPGEQYF. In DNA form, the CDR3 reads TGCGCCAGCAGCTCCGACACCCCGGGCGAGCAGTACTTC.

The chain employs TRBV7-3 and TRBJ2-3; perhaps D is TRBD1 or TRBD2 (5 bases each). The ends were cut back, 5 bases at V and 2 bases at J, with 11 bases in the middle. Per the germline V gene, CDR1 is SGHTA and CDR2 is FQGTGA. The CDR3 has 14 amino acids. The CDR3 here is CASSRGSPTDTQYF. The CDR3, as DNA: TGTGCCAGCAGCCGGGGCAGCCCCACAGATACGCAGTATTTT.

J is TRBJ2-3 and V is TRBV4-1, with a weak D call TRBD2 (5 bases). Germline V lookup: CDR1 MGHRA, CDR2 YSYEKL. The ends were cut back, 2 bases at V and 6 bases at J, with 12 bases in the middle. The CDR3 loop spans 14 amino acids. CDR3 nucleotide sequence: TGCGCCAGCAGCCAACCAACTAGGGCTGATACGCAGTATTTT. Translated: CASSQPTRADTQYF.

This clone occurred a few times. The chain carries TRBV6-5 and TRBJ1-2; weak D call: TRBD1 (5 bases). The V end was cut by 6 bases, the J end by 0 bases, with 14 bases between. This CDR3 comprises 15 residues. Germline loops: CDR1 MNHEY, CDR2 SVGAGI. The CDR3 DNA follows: TGTGCCAGCAGCCCGCGACAGTCAGCTAACTATGGCTACACCTTC. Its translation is CASSPRQSANYGYTF.

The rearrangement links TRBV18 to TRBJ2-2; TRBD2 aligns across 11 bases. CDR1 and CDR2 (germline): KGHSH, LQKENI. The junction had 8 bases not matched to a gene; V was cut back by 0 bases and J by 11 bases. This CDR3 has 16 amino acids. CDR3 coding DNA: TGTGCCAGCTCACCACCGGGACTAGCGGACTCTTTTGAGCTGTTTTTT. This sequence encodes CASSPPGLADSFELFF. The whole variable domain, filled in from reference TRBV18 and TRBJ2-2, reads NAGVMQNPRHLVRRRGQEARLRCSPMKGHSHVYWYRQLPEEGLKFMVYLQKENIIDESGMPKERFSAEFPKEGPSILRIQQVVRGDSAAYFCASSPPGLADSFELFFGEGSRLTVL.

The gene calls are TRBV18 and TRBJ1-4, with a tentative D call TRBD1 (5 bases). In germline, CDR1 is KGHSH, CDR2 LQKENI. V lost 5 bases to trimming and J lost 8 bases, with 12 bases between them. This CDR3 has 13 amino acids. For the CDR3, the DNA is TGTGCCAGCTCAACGTGGGACGGGGAAAAACTGTTTTTT. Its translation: CASSTWDGEKLFF. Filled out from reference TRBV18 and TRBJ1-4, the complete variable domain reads NAGVMQNPRHLVRRRGQEARLRCSPMKGHSHVYWYRQLPEEGLKFMVYLQKENIIDESGMPKERFSAEFPKEGPSILRIQQVVRGDSAAYFCASSTWDGEKLFFGSGTQLSVL.

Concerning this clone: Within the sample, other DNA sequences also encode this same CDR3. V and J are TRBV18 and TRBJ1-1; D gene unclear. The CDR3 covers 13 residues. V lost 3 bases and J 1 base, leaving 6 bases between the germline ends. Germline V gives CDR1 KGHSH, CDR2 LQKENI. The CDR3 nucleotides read TGTGCCAGCTCACCGGACGGGAACACTGAAGCTTTCTTT. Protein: CASSPDGNTEAFF.

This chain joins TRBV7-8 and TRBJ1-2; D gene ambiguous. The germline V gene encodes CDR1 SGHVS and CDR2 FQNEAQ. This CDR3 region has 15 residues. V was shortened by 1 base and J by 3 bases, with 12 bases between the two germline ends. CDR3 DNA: TGTGCCAGCAGCTTAGTCCCAGGCATCGACTATGGCTACACCTTC. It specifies CASSLVPGIDYGYTF.

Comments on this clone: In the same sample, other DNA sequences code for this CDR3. The CDR3 DNA follows: TGTGCCACCAGCAGAGACCCAGGGGCTGAAGCTTTCTTT. It translates to CATSRDPGAEAFF. The V gene is TRBV15, the J gene TRBJ1-1; the D gene is possibly TRBD1 (6 bases). This CDR3 is 13 amino acids long. CDR1 and CDR2 from the germline V gene are LNHNV and YYDKDF (reference sequence). Trimming took 0 bases from V and 6 from J, leaving 8 bases between them.

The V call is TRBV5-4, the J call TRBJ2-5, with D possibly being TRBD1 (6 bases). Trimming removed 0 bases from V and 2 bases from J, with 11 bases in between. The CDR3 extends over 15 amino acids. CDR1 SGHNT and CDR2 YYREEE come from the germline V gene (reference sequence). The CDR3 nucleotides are TGTGCCAGCAGCTTGGCCAAGGGGACACAAGAGACCCAGTACTTC. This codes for CASSLAKGTQETQYF.

CDR3 sequence reads: CASSEGANGYGYTF. As DNA, the CDR3 is TGCGCCAGCAGCGAAGGGGCTAACGGCTATGGCTACACCTTC. The genes are TRBV5-1 and TRBJ1-2; D possibly corresponds to TRBD1 (5 bases). This CDR3 is 14 amino acids long. Trimming took 4 bases from V and 4 from J, leaving 14 bases between them. Germline CDR1 reads SGHRS; CDR2 reads YFSETQ.

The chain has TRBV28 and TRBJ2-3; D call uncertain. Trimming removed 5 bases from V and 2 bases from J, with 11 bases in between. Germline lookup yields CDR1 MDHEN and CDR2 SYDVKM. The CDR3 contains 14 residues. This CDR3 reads CASSRRQVTDTQYF. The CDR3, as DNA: TGTGCCAGCAGTCGTAGACAAGTCACAGATACGCAGTATTTT.

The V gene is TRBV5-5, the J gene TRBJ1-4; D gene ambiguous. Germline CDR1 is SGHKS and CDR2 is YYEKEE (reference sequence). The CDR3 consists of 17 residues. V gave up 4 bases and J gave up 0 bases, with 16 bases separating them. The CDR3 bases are TGTGCCAGCAGCCCCCGGCCGGGCGTTGCAACTAATGAAAAACTGTTTTTT. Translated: CASSPRPGVATNEKLFF.

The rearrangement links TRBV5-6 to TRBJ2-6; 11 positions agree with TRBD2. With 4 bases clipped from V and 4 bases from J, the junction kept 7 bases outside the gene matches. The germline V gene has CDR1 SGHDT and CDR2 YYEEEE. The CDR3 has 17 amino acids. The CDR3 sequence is CASSDRLAGRGANVLTF. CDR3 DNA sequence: TGTGCCAGCAGCGACAGACTAGCGGGAAGAGGGGCCAACGTCCTGACTTTC.

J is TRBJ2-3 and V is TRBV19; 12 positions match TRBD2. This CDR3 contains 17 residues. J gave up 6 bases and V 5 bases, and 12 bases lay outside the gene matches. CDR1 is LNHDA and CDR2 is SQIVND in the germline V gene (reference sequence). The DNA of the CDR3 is TGTGCCAGTAGTGGGGGTAGCCTAGCGGGAGGGGCCGATACGCAGTATTTT. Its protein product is CASSGGSLAGGADTQYF.

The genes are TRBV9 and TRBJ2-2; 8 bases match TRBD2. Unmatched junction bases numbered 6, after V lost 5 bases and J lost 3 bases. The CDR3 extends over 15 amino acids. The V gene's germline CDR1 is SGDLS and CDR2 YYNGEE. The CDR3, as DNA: TGTGCCAGCAGAGAGACGGGACTAGACACCGGGGAGCTGTTTTTT. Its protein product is CASRETGLDTGELFF.

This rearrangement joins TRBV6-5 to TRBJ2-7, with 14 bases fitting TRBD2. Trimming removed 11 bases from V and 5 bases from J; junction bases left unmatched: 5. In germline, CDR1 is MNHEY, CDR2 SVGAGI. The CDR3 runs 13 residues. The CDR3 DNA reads TGTGCCTCACGACTAGCGGGAGGGGACGAGCAGTACTTC. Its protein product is CASRLAGGDEQYF.

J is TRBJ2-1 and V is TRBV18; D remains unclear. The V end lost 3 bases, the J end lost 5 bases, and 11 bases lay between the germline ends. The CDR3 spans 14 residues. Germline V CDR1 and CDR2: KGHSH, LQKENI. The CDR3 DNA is TGTGCCAGCTCACCCCTTCGGCAGAACAATGAGCAGTTCTTC. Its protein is CASSPLRQNNEQFF.

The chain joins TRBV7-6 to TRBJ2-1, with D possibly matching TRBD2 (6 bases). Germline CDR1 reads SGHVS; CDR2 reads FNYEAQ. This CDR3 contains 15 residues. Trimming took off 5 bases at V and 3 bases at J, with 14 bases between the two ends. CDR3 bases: TGTGCCAGCAGCCCCGGGAGCGTTTTCTACAATGAGCAGTTCTTC. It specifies CASSPGSVFYNEQFF.

CDR3 coding DNA: TGTGCCAGTAGCCGGCCAGGCGGCAGGGACAATCAGCCCCAGCATTTT. It yields the protein CASSRPGGRDNQPQHF. The rearrangement uses TRBV19 and TRBJ1-5; weak D call: TRBD1 (5 bases). Germline assignment: CDR1 LNHDA and CDR2 SQIVND (reference sequence). Trimming removed 6 bases at V and 3 bases at J, with 18 bases between. The CDR3 is 16 amino acids.

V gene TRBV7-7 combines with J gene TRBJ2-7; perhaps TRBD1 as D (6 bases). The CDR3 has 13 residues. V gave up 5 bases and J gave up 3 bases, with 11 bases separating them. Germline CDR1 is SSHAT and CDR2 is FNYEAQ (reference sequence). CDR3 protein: CASSRDTYYEQYF. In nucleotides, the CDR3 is TGTGCCAGCAGCCGGGACACATACTACGAGCAGTACTTC.